One and the same sample provided the 30 T cell receptor beta chains below, sequenced in a study of long-term antiretroviral therapy in people with HIV. At survey level, the immunoSEQ assay was run in its v3.0 version. Data came from immunoSEQ multiplex PCR; TCRdb stores just in-frame clones and leaves some out. Of some 17,000 clones in the sample, 76% are singletons; the top ten hold over 12%. The starting material was unsorted PBMCs, obtained approximately 2.5 years before starting antiretroviral therapy. The receptors were sampled from a woman aged 50 to 60 with HIV.

The CDR3 nucleotides are TGCAGCGTTCAGGGACAGGATAATCAGCCCCAGCATTTT. It codes for CSVQGQDNQPQHF. The rearrangement joins TRBV29-1 to TRBJ1-5; TRBD1 agrees at 8 bases. Losses at the gene ends were 5 bases for V and 4 bases for J; bases not matched to a gene: 4. The CDR3 loop spans 13 amino acids. Germline values: CDR1 SQVTM, CDR2 ANQGSEA.

The chain employs TRBV18 and TRBJ2-5; TRBD2 matches 10 bases. V lost 3 bases, J lost 1 base, and 2 bases stayed unmatched. The CDR3 loop spans 15 amino acids. Germline V gives CDR1 KGHSH, CDR2 LQKENI. In DNA form, the CDR3 reads TGTGCCAGCTCACCTAGGACTAGCGGCCAAGAGACCCAGTACTTC. It yields the protein CASSPRTSGQETQYF. The full variable domain, rest sourced from reference TRBV18 and TRBJ2-5, is NAGVMQNPRHLVRRRGQEARLRCSPMKGHSHVYWYRQLPEEGLKFMVYLQKENIIDESGMPKERFSAEFPKEGPSILRIQQVVRGDSAAYFCASSPRTSGQETQYFGPGTRLLVL.

This CDR3 is CASSEGAGVTGNTIYF. In DNA form, the CDR3 reads TGTGCCAGCAGTGAAGGGGCAGGGGTGACAGGAAACACCATATATTTT. The chain uses TRBV2 and TRBJ1-3; D is perhaps TRBD1 (6 bases). Looked up from germline, CDR1 is SNHLY and CDR2 is FYNNEI. With 1 base removed from V and 4 bases from J, the gap between germline ends came to 14 bases. The CDR3 extends over 16 amino acids.

V is TRBV30 and J is TRBJ2-4; 11 nucleotides line up with TRBD2. The germline gives CDR1 GTSNPN, CDR2 SVGIG (reference sequence). The CDR3 length is 19 residues. J gave up 0 bases and V 0 bases, and 10 bases lay outside the gene matches. The CDR3 DNA reads TGTGCCTGGAGTGTACGGCTAGCGGGGGGTTCTCTAGCCAAAAACATTCAGTACTTC. It yields the protein CAWSVRLAGGSLAKNIQYF.

The genes are TRBV7-8 and TRBJ1-6, with TRBD1 as a possible D gene (5 bases). The V end was cut by 1 base, the J end by 4 bases, with 8 bases between. Looked up from germline, CDR1 is SGHVS and CDR2 is FQNEAQ. This CDR3 is 15 amino acids long. CDR3 amino acids: CASSLGGAYNSPLHF. The CDR3 nucleotides are TGTGCCAGCAGCTTAGGAGGGGCGTATAATTCACCCCTCCACTTT.

The chain joins TRBV21-1 to TRBJ2-2. TRBV21-1 is a listed pseudogene. This CDR3 is 18 amino acids long. The CDR3 loop reads CASSRPRRRVTNTGELFF. In DNA, the CDR3 is TGTGCCAGCAGCAGGCCCAGGCGTAGGGTAACGAACACCGGGGAGCTGTTTTTT.

This chain links TRBV4-1 with TRBJ1-2; D is possibly TRBD1 (6 bases). V lost 0 bases and J 2 bases, leaving 13 bases between the germline ends. Germline V gives CDR1 MGHRA, CDR2 YSYEKL. The CDR3 sequence is 16 residues long. The CDR3: CASSQEWGRLNYGYTF. CDR3 sequence (DNA): TGCGCCAGCAGCCAAGAATGGGGGCGATTGAACTATGGCTACACCTTC.

This rearrangement joins TRBV7-2 to TRBJ2-1; D remains unclear. Trimming left V 4 bases short and J 3 bases short, with 16 bases between. CDR1 is SGHTA, CDR2 FQGNSA, per germline. This CDR3 is built from 16 residues. The CDR3 spells CASSSSPWVNYNEQFF. The CDR3 coding sequence is TGTGCCAGCAGCTCCTCTCCGTGGGTTAACTACAATGAGCAGTTCTTC.

The chain has TRBV7-9 and TRBJ2-5; no definite D call. The germline V gene encodes CDR1 SEHNR and CDR2 FQNEAQ (reference sequence). With 1 base removed from V and 7 bases from J, the gap between germline ends came to 13 bases. The CDR3 is 14 amino acids. The DNA of the CDR3 is TGTGCCAGCAGCTTAGGAGCAGGCTTGAGGACCCAGTACTTC. Translating it yields CASSLGAGLRTQYF.

This clone occurred once. Other nucleotide sequences in the sample specify the same CDR3. The chain carries TRBV6-1 and TRBJ2-7; 10 bases align to TRBD2. The V segment lost 3 bases and the J segment 3 bases; nucleotides outside the gene matches: 5. The CDR3 runs 15 residues. Germline V gene sequence: CDR1 MNHNS, CDR2 SASEGT. The CDR3 spells CASSEGSGGFYEQYV. The CDR3 nucleotides are TGTGCCAGCAGTGAGGGTAGCGGGGGGTTCTACGAGCAGTACGTC.

The gene calls are TRBV5-4 and TRBJ1-2; D might be TRBD1 (6 bases). V was cut by 0 bases and J by 4 bases, with 10 bases left in between. This CDR3 is 14 amino acids long. Germline V lookup: CDR1 SGHNT, CDR2 YYREEE (reference sequence). CDR3 sequence: CASSLDRAFYGYTF. The CDR3 bases are TGTGCCAGCAGCTTGGACAGGGCCTTCTATGGCTACACCTTC.

The rearrangement joins TRBV5-1 to TRBJ1-2, with TRBD1 matching over 9 bases. The CDR3 sequence is 17 residues long. Germline V CDR1 and CDR2: SGHRS, YFSETQ. The trim removed 4 bases at V and 5 bases at J, leaving 15 bases unmatched. The CDR3 DNA sequence: TGCGCCAGCAGCCCGGCGCGGACAGGGGCCTCATATTATGGCTACACCTTC. Amino acid sequence: CASSPARTGASYYGYTF.

This sequence joins TRBV2 and TRBJ1-1; D is perhaps TRBD1 (5 bases). Germline V lookup: CDR1 SNHLY, CDR2 FYNNEI. The CDR3 contains 14 residues. V was trimmed by 7 bases and J by 1 base, leaving 13 bases between them. CDR3 loop: CASTGASTNTEAFF. The CDR3 nucleotides read TGTGCCAGCACCGGGGCCAGCACGAACACTGAAGCTTTCTTT.

This clone was seen a few times. The CDR3 bases are TGTGCCAGCAGTTTATTTGGGACAGGCCTTAATTCACCCCTCCACTTT. Translated: CASSLFGTGLNSPLHF. The chain recombines TRBV27 with TRBJ1-6; 8 bases fit TRBD1. The length of the CDR3 is 16 residues. J was trimmed by 6 bases and V by 1 base; bases with no gene match: 5. Looked up from germline, CDR1 is MNHEY and CDR2 is SMNVEV (reference sequence).

The chain employs TRBV20-1 and TRBJ2-5, with D hard to call. Per the germline V gene, CDR1 is DFQATT and CDR2 is SNEGSKA (reference sequence). V lost 5 bases and J lost 5, with 9 bases in between. CDR3 length: 11 residues. CDR3 in DNA: TGCAGTGCTCCATTAGGGGAGACCCAGTACTTC. Translation gives CSAPLGETQYF.

V gene TRBV12-5 combines with J gene TRBJ1-1, with D perhaps TRBD1 (6 bases). V was shortened by 10 bases and J by 4 bases, with 16 bases between the two germline ends. This CDR3 spans 13 amino acids. Germline CDR1 LGHNT, CDR2 FRNRAP. The CDR3: CATSGRGGTEAFF. For the CDR3, the DNA is TGTGCTACCAGTGGGAGGGGGGGCACTGAAGCTTTCTTT.

The table lists this clone with a count of one. The V and J genes are TRBV4-1 and TRBJ1-2; TRBD1 might be the D (5 bases). V was pared by 0 bases and J by 4 bases, with 12 bases between. This CDR3 comprises 15 residues. Per the germline V gene, CDR1 is MGHRA and CDR2 is YSYEKL. CDR3 bases: TGCGCCAGCAGCCAAGAATGGTTGGGGACCTATGGCTACACCTTC. It specifies CASSQEWLGTYGYTF.

This clone has more than one count but fewer than ten. The chain employs TRBV10-2 and TRBJ2-2; D is possibly TRBD1 or TRBD2 (5 bases each). Trimming removed 3 bases at V and 3 bases at J, with 11 bases between. From germline, CDR1 is WSHSY and CDR2 SAAADI. The CDR3 runs to 15 residues. CDR3: CASSEWRGDTGELFF. CDR3 DNA: TGCGCCAGCAGTGAATGGAGAGGGGACACCGGGGAGCTGTTTTTT.

The rearrangement links TRBV5-1 to TRBJ2-3, with D perhaps TRBD1 (5 bases). The CDR3 has 13 amino acids. Trimming removed 0 bases at V and 6 bases at J, with 8 bases between. Germline CDR1 reads SGHRS; CDR2 reads YFSETQ. The CDR3 nucleotides read TGCGCCAGCAGCTTGGCATCAGGGGATACGCAGTATTTT. Translating it yields CASSLASGDTQYF.

The rearrangement links TRBV18 to TRBJ2-7, with a weak D call TRBD1 (5 bases). V gave up 0 bases and J gave up 4 bases, with 10 bases separating them. Germline CDR1 reads KGHSH; CDR2 reads LQKENI. The CDR3 is 14 amino acids. CDR3 bases: TGTGCCAGCTCACCACCCTCAGGGCTGTACGAGCAGTACTTC. Amino acid sequence: CASSPPSGLYEQYF.

The chain employs TRBV11-3 and TRBJ2-1, with D perhaps TRBD1 or TRBD2 (5 bases each). The germline V gene has CDR1 SGHNT and CDR2 YENEEA. This CDR3 has 17 amino acids. V was clipped by 1 base and J by 5 bases, with 18 bases between them. CDR3 loop: CASSLGTGGGWNNEQFF. The CDR3 nucleotides read TGTGCCAGCAGCTTAGGAACTGGTGGGGGATGGAACAATGAGCAGTTCTTC.

This clone was observed once. The V and J genes are TRBV6-5 and TRBJ1-5; tentative D call: TRBD1 (5 bases). The V gene's germline CDR1 is MNHEY and CDR2 SVGAGI. The CDR3 contains 15 residues. Trimming took 0 bases from V and 9 from J, leaving 15 bases between them. CDR3 nucleotide sequence: TGTGCCAGCAGTTACTCGGGGCAGGGAAGTCTGCCCCAGCATTTT. The encoded protein is CASSYSGQGSLPQHF.

The rearrangement uses TRBV19 and TRBJ2-5, with D perhaps matching TRBD2 (7 bases). V lost 7 bases and J lost 1, with 16 bases in between. The CDR3 length is 15 residues. The germline V gene encodes CDR1 LNHDA and CDR2 SQIVND (reference sequence). CDR3 protein: CASKMGGAIQETQYF. The CDR3 region has the DNA TGTGCCAGTAAGATGGGGGGGGCCATCCAAGAGACCCAGTACTTC.

The chain has TRBV6-1 and TRBJ2-1; D may match TRBD1 or TRBD2 (5 bases each). This CDR3 has 13 amino acids. Germline lookup yields CDR1 MNHNS and CDR2 SASEGT. V dropped 6 bases and J dropped 8 bases, with 14 bases sitting between them. The CDR3: CASRGESRYEQFF. As DNA, the CDR3 is TGTGCCAGCAGGGGGGAGTCGAGGTATGAGCAGTTCTTC.

This CDR3 is CASTLGALSTDTQYF. The CDR3 DNA is TGTGCCAGCACCTTAGGAGCGCTTAGCACAGATACGCAGTATTTT. V and J are TRBV27 and TRBJ2-3; no definite D call. Germline-derived CDR1 and CDR2 are MNHEY and SMNVEV (reference sequence). Trimming removed 7 bases from V and 0 bases from J, with 14 bases in between. This CDR3 is 15 amino acids long.

The chain joins TRBV5-1 to TRBJ2-3; D not resolved. The CDR3 covers 15 residues. V lost 6 bases to trimming and J lost 0 bases, with 14 bases between them. CDR1 and CDR2 from the germline V gene are SGHRS and YFSETQ. CDR3 region: CASTIATFSTDTQYF. For the CDR3, the DNA is TGCGCCAGCACGATTGCGACATTTAGCACAGATACGCAGTATTTT.

The chain has TRBV4-1 and TRBJ2-1; the D gene is possibly TRBD2 (5 bases). Germline CDR1 is MGHRA and CDR2 is YSYEKL. The CDR3 has 14 residues. Trimming shortened V by 1 base and J by 4 bases, and 8 bases separated the two germline ends. The CDR3 DNA is TGCGCCAGCAGCCAAGGCGGAGGTTACAATGAGCAGTTCTTC. It encodes CASSQGGGYNEQFF.

This chain links TRBV30 with TRBJ1-1; D is unresolved. V lost 4 bases and J lost 1, with 4 bases in between. The CDR3 spans 11 residues. Germline V gene lookup returns CDR1 GTSNPN and CDR2 SVGIG (reference sequence). The CDR3 DNA sequence: TGTGCCTGGATGCAGAACACTGAAGCTTTCTTT. Protein: CAWMQNTEAFF.

The CDR3 bases are TGTGCCAGCAGCCCGTGGGCCCCGCCTGAAGCTTTCTTT. Encoded protein: CASSPWAPPEAFF. J is TRBJ1-1 and V is TRBV14; D is unresolved. V lost 4 bases and J lost 6, with 12 bases in between. The CDR3 sequence is 13 residues long. Germline CDR1 reads SGHDN; CDR2 reads FVKESK.

This clone is medium-sized. The V and J genes are TRBV5-5 and TRBJ1-5; no reliable D call. The CDR3 consists of 14 residues. The V end lost 4 bases, the J end lost 3 bases, and 11 bases lay between the germline ends. Germline assignment: CDR1 SGHKS and CDR2 YYEKEE (reference sequence). The CDR3 sequence: CASSRAGYNQPQHF. The CDR3, as DNA: TGTGCCAGCAGCCGGGCGGGTTACAATCAGCCCCAGCATTTT.